This T cell receptor beta chain was obtained from a study of OX40 agonist ivuxolimab in advanced cancers. TCRdb's table, derived via immunoSEQ multiplex PCR, lists solely in-frame clones and lacks some. This table has 65,000 or so clones, around 81% appearing once. Germline CDR1 ENHRY, CDR2 SYGVKD. This CDR3 is built from 19 residues. V gave up 0 bases and J gave up 5 bases, with 23 bases separating them. Findings and caveats of the study: In CD8+ T cells, expanded clones were on average more numerous than in CD4+.

It was autoimmune disease history or systemic immunosuppression that excluded patients. Turning to this clone: Its antigen is unknown.

This specimen was CD4+ or CD8+ T cells sorted from blood, taken in a trial of the OX40 agonist ivuxolimab. This receptor was identified in an adult with an advanced solid tumor such as melanoma, head and neck, liver or kidney cancer. This chain links TRBV10-3 with TRBJ1-5; a possible D gene is TRBD1 (6 bases). The CDR3 region has the DNA TGTGCCATCAGTGAGTCGCTATTAAGCATCAGGGACACGGATCAGCCCCAGCATTTT. It specifies CAISESLLSIRDTDQPQHF.